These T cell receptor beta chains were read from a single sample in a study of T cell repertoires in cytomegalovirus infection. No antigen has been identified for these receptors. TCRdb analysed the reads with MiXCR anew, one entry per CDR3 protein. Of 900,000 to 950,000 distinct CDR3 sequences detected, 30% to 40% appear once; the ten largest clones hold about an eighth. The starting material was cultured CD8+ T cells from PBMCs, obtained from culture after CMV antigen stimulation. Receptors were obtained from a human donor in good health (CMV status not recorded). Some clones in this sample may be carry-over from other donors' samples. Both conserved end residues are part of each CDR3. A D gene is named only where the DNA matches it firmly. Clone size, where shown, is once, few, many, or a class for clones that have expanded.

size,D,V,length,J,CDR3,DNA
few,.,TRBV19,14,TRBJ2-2,CASASGVYTGELFF,TGTGCCAGTGCCTCAGGGGTTTACACCGGGGAGCTGTTTTTT
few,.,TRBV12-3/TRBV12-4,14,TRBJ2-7,CASSPVNRASEQYF,TGTGCCAGCAGCCCCGTTAACAGGGCCAGCGAGCAGTACTTC
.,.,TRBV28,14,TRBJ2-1,CASTPPDTYNEQFF,TGTGCCAGCACCCCCCCCGACACATACAATGAGCAGTTCTTC
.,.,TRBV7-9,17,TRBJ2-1,CASSLAGGGGRNDEQFF,TGTGCCAGCAGCTTAGCCGGAGGTGGGGGCCGGAACGATGAGCAGTTCTTC
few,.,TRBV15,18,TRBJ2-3,CATSPEWTIASSTDTQYF,TGTGCCACCAGCCCCGAGTGGACGATTGCCTCTAGCACAGATACGCAGTATTTT
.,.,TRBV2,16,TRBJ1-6,CASSDRLPSYNSPLHF,TGTGCCAGCAGTGACAGGCTCCCCTCCTATAATTCACCCCTCCACTTT
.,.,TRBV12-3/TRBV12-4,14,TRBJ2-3,CASRPPGLTDTQYF,TGTGCCAGCAGGCCTCCGGGGCTAACAGATACGCAGTATTTT
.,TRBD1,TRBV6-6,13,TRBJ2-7,CASSWDRSNEQYF,TGTGCCAGCAGTTGGGACAGGTCGAATGAGCAGTACTTC
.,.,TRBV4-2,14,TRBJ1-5,CASSQVLGNQPQHF,TGTGCCAGCAGCCAAGTACTAGGAAATCAGCCCCAGCATTTT
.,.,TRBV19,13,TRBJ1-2,CASSMDSLYGYTF,TGTGCCAGTAGTATGGACAGCCTCTATGGCTACACCTTC
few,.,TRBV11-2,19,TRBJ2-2,CASSLVARAKAENTGELFF,TGTGCCAGCAGCTTAGTAGCCAGGGCTAAGGCAGAAAACACCGGGGAGCTGTTTTTT
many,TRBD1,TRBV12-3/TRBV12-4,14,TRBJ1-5,CASSSQGANQPQHF,TGTGCCAGCAGTTCACAGGGGGCAAATCAGCCCCAGCATTTT
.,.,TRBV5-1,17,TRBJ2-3,CASSVSFGGQFTDTQYF,TGCGCCAGCAGCGTCTCGTTTGGGGGCCAGTTCACAGATACGCAGTATTTT
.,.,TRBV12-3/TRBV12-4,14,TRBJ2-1,CASTGARSYNEQFF,TGTGCCAGCACCGGCGCAAGGAGTTACAATGAGCAGTTCTTC
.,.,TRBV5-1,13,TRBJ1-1,CASSGSINTEAFF,TGCGCCAGCAGCGGGAGCATCAACACTGAAGCTTTCTTT
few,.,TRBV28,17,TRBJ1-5,CASRPQTGWGSNQPQHF,TGTGCCAGCAGGCCTCAAACTGGATGGGGGAGCAATCAGCCCCAGCATTTT
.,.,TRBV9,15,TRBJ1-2,CASSPRRRGALGYTF,TGTGCCAGCAGCCCTCGTAGGAGGGGGGCCCTTGGCTACACCTTC
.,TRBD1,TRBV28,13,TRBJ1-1,CASSPFRTGEAFF,TGTGCCAGCAGTCCGTTTCGGACAGGGGAAGCTTTCTTT
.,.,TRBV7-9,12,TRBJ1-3,CASLPGRNTIYF,TGTGCCAGCCTTCCCGGAAGAAACACCATATATTTT
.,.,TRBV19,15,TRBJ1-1,CASSIGQGAFAEAFF,TGTGCCAGTAGTATCGGGCAGGGCGCGTTCGCTGAAGCTTTCTTT
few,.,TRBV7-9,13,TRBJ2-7,CASSAGRTIGQYF,TGTGCCAGCAGTGCAGGCCGAACGATTGGGCAGTACTTC
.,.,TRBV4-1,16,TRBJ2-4,CASSQDPGPPGNIQYF,TGCGCCAGCAGCCAAGATCCGGGACCCCCTGGAAACATTCAGTACTTC
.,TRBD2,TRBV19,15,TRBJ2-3,CASSLTSVSTDTQYF,TGTGCCAGTAGTCTGACTAGCGTTAGCACAGATACGCAGTATTTT
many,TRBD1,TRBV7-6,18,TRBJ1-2,CASSPSGTGLGPNYGYTF,TGTGCCAGCAGCCCATCCGGGACAGGGCTTGGTCCTAACTATGGCTACACCTTC
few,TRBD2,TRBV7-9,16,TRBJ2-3,CASSELAGGITDTQYF,TGTGCCAGCAGCGAACTAGCGGGGGGTATCACAGATACGCAGTATTTT
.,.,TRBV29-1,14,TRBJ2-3,CSVDQGQGTDTQYF,TGCAGCGTTGACCAGGGGCAGGGGACAGATACGCAGTATTTT
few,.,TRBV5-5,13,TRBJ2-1,CASSPQAASEQFF,TGTGCCAGCAGTCCCCAAGCGGCAAGCGAGCAGTTCTTC
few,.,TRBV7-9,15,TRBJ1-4,CASSLVGAEGEKLFF,TGTGCCAGCAGCTTAGTTGGAGCCGAGGGAGAAAAACTGTTTTTT
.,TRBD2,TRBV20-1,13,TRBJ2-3,CSASVAGTDTQYF,TGCAGTGCTTCGGTAGCGGGGACAGATACGCAGTATTTT
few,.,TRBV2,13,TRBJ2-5,CASPRGDVETQYF,TGTGCCAGCCCGAGGGGTGACGTGGAGACCCAGTACTTC
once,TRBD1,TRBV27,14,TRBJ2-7,CASSFRDRAREQYF,TGTGCCAGCAGTTTTCGGGACAGGGCGAGAGAGCAGTACTTC
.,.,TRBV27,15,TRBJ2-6,CASSQLPSGANVLTF,TGTGCCAGCAGCCAACTCCCCTCTGGGGCCAACGTCCTGACTTTC
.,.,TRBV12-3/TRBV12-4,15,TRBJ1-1,CTSSLRTGLNTEAFF,TGTACCAGCAGTTTAAGGACGGGATTGAACACTGAAGCTTTCTTT
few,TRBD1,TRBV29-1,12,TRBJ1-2,CSVSDRVDGYTF,TGCAGCGTATCCGACAGGGTAGATGGCTACACCTTC
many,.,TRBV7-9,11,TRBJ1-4,CASSLEGKLFF,TGTGCCAGCAGCTTGGAGGGAAAACTGTTTTTT
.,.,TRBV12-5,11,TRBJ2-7,CASGFVPSQDF,TGTGCTAGTGGTTTTGTGCCATCGCAGGACTTC
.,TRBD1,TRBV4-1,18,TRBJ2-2,CASSQAGTGGLMAGELFF,TGCGCCAGCAGCCAAGCCGGGACAGGGGGCCTGATGGCCGGGGAGCTGTTTTTT
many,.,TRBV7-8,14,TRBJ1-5,CASSPDIRNQPQHF,TGTGCCAGCAGCCCAGATATCCGCAATCAGCCCCAGCATTTT
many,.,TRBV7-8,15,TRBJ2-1,CASSSPGGYYNEQFF,TGTGCCAGCAGCTCCCCCGGGGGTTATTACAATGAGCAGTTCTTC
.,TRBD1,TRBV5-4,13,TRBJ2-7,CASSRDRYYEQYF,TGTGCCAGCAGCAGGGACAGGTACTACGAGCAGTACTTC
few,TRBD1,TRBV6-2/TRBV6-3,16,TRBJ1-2,CASSPDRDGRIYGYTF,TGTGCCAGCAGTCCCGACAGGGATGGACGGATCTATGGCTACACCTTC
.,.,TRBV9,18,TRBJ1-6,CASSVLLFPVGGNSPLHF,TGTGCCAGCAGCGTACTACTTTTTCCGGTAGGGGGGAATTCACCCCTCCACTTT